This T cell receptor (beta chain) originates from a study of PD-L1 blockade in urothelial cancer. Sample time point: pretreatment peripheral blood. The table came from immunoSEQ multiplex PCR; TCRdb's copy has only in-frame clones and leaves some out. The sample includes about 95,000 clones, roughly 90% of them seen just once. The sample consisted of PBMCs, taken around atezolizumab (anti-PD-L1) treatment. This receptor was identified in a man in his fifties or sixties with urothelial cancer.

The CDR3 is CASNGGLAGGRTDTQYF. DNA of the CDR3: TGTGCCAGCAATGGGGGACTAGCGGGGGGGCGGACAGATACGCAGTATTTT. This chain links TRBV9 with TRBJ2-3, with 16 positions matching TRBD2. Germline V CDR1 and CDR2: SGDLS, YYNGEE. V lost 6 bases to trimming and J lost 3 bases; unmatched junction nucleotides: 7. The CDR3 has 17 amino acids.